This T cell receptor (beta chain) was captured in a study of shared clonotypes between healthy human individuals. Whole-study context: The composition of the donors was a couple of women and a few men aged 18 to 49.

Study-wide points: Larger estimated richness was generally seen in naive subsets than in memory subsets.

The CDR3 totals 12 residues. V lost 4 bases, J lost 4 bases, and 8 bases lay in between. Germline CDR1 reads SGHRS; CDR2 reads YFSETQ. As to this clone: Its cognate antigen is unknown.

Data came from immunoSEQ multiplex PCR; TCRdb stores just in-frame clones and leaves some out. Here the sample spans 2 million to 2.5 million clones, 85% to 95% being singletons. Sequencing used naive CD4+ T cells sorted from blood. Subset specified: CD45RA+ positively selected. The chain is built from TRBV5-1 and TRBJ2-5; D gene uncertain. The clonotype comes from a man between 18 and 29 years old in good health. The CDR3 loop reads CASSLQLETQYF. For the CDR3, the DNA is TGCGCCAGCAGCCTCCAGCTAGAGACCCAGTACTTC.